These T cell receptor beta chains were read from a single sample in a study of T cells in Graves' hyperthyroidism and ophthalmopathy. From the multiplex PCR reads, TCRdb called clonotypes with MiXCR, one entry per CDR3 protein. The sample yields 550,000 to 700,000 distinct CDR3 sequences, roughly 15% seen once. Sequencing input: blood. These receptors were collected from a woman aged 40 to 50 with Graves' ophthalmopathy. Both conserved end residues are part of each CDR3. The D gene is left open where the match is weak. A row's size may be missing; if present it is once, few, many or a size class.

15	NA	NA	TRBV20-1	TRBJ2-7	TGCAGTGCTAGACCGAGGACCGTTAGCTCCTACGAGCAGTACTTC	CSARPRTVSSYEQYF
13	few	TRBD2	TRBV6-2/TRBV6-3	TRBJ2-7	TGTGCCAGCAGTGCTACTAGCGGGAGCGAGCAGTACTTC	CASSATSGSEQYF
13	many	NA	TRBV28	TRBJ2-7	TGTGCCAGCAGTCTAACCCCATCCCACGAGCAGTACTTC	CASSLTPSHEQYF
11	many	NA	TRBV10-3	TRBJ1-1	TGTGCCACCGGGACAATGACTGAAGCTTTCTTT	CATGTMTEAFF
14	many	NA	TRBV11-2	TRBJ2-5	TGTGCCAGCAGCTCCCAGTGGGCCCAAGAGACCCAGTACTTC	CASSSQWAQETQYF
15	many	NA	TRBV27	TRBJ2-7	TGTGCCAGCAGTTTAATGGGAGGAGCCTCCTACGAGCAGTACTTC	CASSLMGGASYEQYF
17	NA	TRBD2	TRBV9	TRBJ2-2	TGTGCCAGCAGCGGACGGACTAGCGGGAGTCGCACCGGGGAGCTGTTTTTT	CASSGRTSGSRTGELFF
13	many	NA	TRBV7-2	TRBJ2-7	TGTGCCAGCAGCATACCGGGACTTGGCGAGCAGTACTTC	CASSIPGLGEQYF
14	few	NA	TRBV20-1	TRBJ2-7	TGCAGTGCTAGAGAAATCCGGGACCATTACGAGCAGTACTTC	CSAREIRDHYEQYF
15	many	TRBD1	TRBV7-9	TRBJ1-1	TGTGCCAGCAGCCACGGGGACAGGGAGAACACTGAAGCTTTCTTT	CASSHGDRENTEAFF
14	many	NA	TRBV6-1	TRBJ2-7	TGTGCCAGCAGTGGGGTGTCTCGGGGGAACGAGCAGTACTTC	CASSGVSRGNEQYF